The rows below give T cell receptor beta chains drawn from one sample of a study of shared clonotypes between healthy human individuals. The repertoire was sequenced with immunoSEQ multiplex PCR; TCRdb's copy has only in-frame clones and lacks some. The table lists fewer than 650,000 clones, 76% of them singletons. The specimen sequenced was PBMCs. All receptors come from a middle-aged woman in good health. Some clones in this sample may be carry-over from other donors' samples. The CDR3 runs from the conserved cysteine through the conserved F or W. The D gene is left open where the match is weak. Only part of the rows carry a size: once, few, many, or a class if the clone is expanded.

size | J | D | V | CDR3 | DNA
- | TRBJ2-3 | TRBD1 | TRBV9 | CASSALDRSTDTQYF | TGTGCCAGCAGCGCCCTGGACAGGTCCACAGATACGCAGTATTTT
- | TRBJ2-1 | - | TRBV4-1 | CASSPRGAIDEQFF | TGCGCCAGCAGCCCCCGGGGGGCCATAGATGAGCAGTTCTTC
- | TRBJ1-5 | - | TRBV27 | CASSLGLGVNQPQHF | TGTGCCAGCAGTTTAGGGCTTGGGGTTAATCAGCCCCAGCATTTT
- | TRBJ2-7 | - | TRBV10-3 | CAISESGTSNEQYF | TGTGCCATCAGTGAGTCGGGGACATCAAACGAGCAGTACTTC
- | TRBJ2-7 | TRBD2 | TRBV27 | CASSKGTSGAIYEQYF | TGTGCCAGCAGTAAGGGCACTAGCGGAGCGATCTACGAGCAGTACTTC
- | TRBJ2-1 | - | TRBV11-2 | CASSLGVAGNEQFF | TGTGCCAGCAGCTTGGGAGTGGCGGGCAATGAGCAGTTCTTC
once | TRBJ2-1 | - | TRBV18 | CASSPRDTDNEQFF | TGTGCCAGCTCACCGCGGGACACGGACAATGAGCAGTTCTTC
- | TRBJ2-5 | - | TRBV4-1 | CASSQGTRTETQYF | TGCGCCAGCAGCCAAGGAACTCGAACAGAGACCCAGTACTTC
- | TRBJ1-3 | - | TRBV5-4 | CASRTRTGNTIYF | TGTGCCAGCAGGACGAGGACTGGAAACACCATATATTTT
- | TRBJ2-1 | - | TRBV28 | CASSLGTYKFF | TGTGCCAGCAGTTTAGGGACCTACAAGTTCTTC
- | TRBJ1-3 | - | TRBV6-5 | CASMRGVAGNTIYF | TGTGCCAGCATGCGCGGGGTAGCGGGAAACACCATATATTTT
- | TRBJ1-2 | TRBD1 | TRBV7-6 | CASSPQHGQGYTF | TGTGCCAGCAGCCCCCAGCACGGACAGGGTTACACCTTC
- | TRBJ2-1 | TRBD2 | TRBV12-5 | CASARGSGKNEQFF | TGTGCTAGTGCTCGAGGTAGCGGGAAAAATGAGCAGTTCTTC
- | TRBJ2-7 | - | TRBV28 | CASSPLLQGPIPFYEQYF | TGTGCCAGCAGTCCTCTCCTACAGGGACCCATACCTTTCTACGAGCAGTACTTC